What follows is one TCR beta chain and its context. The record originates from a study of blood T cell repertoires in COVID-19. Repertoires were generated with immunoSEQ multiplex PCR, while TCRdb's copy carries only in-frame clones and drops some. The table shows approximately 200,000 clones, with roughly 86% occurring only once. CDR3 size: 18 residues. V lost 2 bases to trimming and J lost 6 bases; unmatched junction nucleotides: 17. Germline CDR1 reads SGHVS; CDR2 reads FQNEAQ. V is TRBV7-8 and J is TRBJ2-5; TRBD2 matches at 8 bases. The TCR sequence derives from a man younger than 30 with acute COVID-19. Sequenced material: PBMCs or T cells enriched from blood (not recorded which). This CDR3 reads CASSLRFRQREKEKTQYF. Here the CDR3 DNA reads TGTGCCAGCAGCTTAAGGTTCCGTCAGCGGGAGAAGGAGAAGACCCAGTACTTC. The complete variable domain, with remaining parts taken from reference TRBV7-8 and TRBJ2-5, reads GAGVSQSPRYKVAKRGQDVALRCDPISGHVSLFWYQQALGQGPEFLTYFQNEAQLDKSGLPSDRFFAERPEGSVSTLKIQRTQQEDSAVYLCASSLRFRQREKEKTQYFGPGTRLLVL.